The table lists the clone carrying this TCR beta chain with many counts. The sample belongs to a study of T-cell reconstitution after alpha-beta-depleted transplantation in children. V was trimmed by 8 bases and J by 4 bases, leaving 17 bases between them. The CDR3 runs 14 residues. Looked up from germline, CDR1 is SGHTA and CDR2 is FQGNSA. Unique molecular identifiers tagged the TCRbeta library. MiXCR, run by TCRdb on the PCR reads, gives a single entry per CDR3 protein. Of fewer than 200,000 distinct CDR3 sequences in the sample, 6.5% to 7.5% are singletons; the top ten hold about 2.9%. The TCR comes from a human donor who donated a stem cell graft to a child with Wiskott-Aldrich syndrome. The rearrangement uses TRBV7-2 and TRBJ1-1; no definite D call. This specimen consisted of PBMCs from the stem cell graft donor, obtained from the stem cell graft. CDR3 coding DNA: TGTGCCAGCTTACCATCGCGGGGAAGCACTGAAGCTTTCTTT. Amino acids: CASLPSRGSTEAFF.